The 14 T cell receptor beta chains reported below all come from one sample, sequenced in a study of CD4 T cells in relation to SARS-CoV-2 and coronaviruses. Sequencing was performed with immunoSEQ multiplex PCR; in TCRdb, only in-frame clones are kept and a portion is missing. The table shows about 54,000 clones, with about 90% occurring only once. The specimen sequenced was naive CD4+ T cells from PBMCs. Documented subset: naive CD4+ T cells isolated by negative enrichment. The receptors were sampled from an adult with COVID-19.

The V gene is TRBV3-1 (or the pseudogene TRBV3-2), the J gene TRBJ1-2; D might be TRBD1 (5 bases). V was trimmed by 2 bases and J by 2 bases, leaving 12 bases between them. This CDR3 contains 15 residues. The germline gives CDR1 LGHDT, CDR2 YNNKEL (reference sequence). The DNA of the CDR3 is TGTGCCAGCAGCCAATGGGACGGAGAAAACTATGGCTACACCTTC. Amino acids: CASSQWDGENYGYTF.

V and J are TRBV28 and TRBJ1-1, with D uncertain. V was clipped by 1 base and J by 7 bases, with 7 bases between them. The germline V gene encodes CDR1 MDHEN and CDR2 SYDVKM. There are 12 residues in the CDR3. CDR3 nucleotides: TGTGCCAGCAGTTTATCCCAGAATGAAGCTTTCTTT. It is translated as CASSLSQNEAFF.

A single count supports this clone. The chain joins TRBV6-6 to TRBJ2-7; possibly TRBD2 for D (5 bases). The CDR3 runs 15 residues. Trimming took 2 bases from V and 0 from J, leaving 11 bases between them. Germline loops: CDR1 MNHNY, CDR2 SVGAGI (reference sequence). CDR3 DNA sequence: TGTGCCAGCAGTTACGAGGACTCCAGCTCCTACGAGCAGTACTTC. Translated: CASSYEDSSSYEQYF.

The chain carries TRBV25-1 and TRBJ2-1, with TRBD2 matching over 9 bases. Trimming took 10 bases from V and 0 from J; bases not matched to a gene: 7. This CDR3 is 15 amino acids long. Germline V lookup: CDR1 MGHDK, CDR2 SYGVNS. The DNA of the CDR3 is TGTGCCACCCGGGGTAGCGGGAGCTCCTACAATGAGCAGTTCTTC. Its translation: CATRGSGSSYNEQFF.

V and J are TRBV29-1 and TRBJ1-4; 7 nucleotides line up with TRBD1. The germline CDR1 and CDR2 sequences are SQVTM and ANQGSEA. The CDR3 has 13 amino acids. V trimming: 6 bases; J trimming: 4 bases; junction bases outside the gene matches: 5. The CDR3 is CSVGQNLNEKLFF. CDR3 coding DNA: TGCAGCGTGGGACAGAACCTTAATGAAAAACTGTTTTTT.

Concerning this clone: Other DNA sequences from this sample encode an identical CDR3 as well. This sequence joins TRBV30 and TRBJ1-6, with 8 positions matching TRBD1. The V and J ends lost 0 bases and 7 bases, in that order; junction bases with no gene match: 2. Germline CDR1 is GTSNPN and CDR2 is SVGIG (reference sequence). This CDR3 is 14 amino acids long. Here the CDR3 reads CAWSVGQENSPLHF. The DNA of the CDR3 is TGTGCCTGGAGTGTGGGACAGGAGAATTCACCCCTCCACTTT.

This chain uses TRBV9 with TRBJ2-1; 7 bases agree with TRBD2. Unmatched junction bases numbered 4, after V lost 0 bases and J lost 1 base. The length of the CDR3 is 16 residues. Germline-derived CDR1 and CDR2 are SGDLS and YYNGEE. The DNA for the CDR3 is TGTGCCAGCAGCGTAGTGGCTAGCGGATCCTACAATGAGCAGTTCTTC. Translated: CASSVVASGSYNEQFF.

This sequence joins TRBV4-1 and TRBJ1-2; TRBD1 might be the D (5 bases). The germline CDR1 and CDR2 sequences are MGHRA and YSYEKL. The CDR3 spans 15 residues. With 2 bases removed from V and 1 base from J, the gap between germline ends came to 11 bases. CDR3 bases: TGCGCCAGCAGCCAACCCCCGGGGGATAACTATGGCTACACCTTC. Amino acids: CASSQPPGDNYGYTF.

The CDR3 region has the DNA TGTGCCAGTAGTCCGACAGGGGGAAACTACGAGCAGTACTTC. It is translated as CASSPTGGNYEQYF. The V and J genes are TRBV19 and TRBJ2-7; 9 bases are a match to TRBD1. The V gene's germline CDR1 is LNHDA and CDR2 SQIVND (reference sequence). The CDR3 length is 14 residues. Trimming cost V 5 bases and J 3 bases; bases outside gene matches: 5.

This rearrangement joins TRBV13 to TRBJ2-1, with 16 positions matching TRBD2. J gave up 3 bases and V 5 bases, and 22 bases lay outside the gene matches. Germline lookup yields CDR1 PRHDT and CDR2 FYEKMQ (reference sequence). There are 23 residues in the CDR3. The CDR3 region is CASSPRDRGGTSGRAGVYNEQFF. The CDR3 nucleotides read TGTGCCAGCAGCCCGAGGGACAGGGGGGGGACTAGCGGGAGGGCAGGGGTCTACAATGAGCAGTTCTTC. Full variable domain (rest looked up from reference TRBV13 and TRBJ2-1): AAGVIQSPRHLIKEKRETATLKCYPIPRHDTVYWYQQGPGQDPQFLISFYEKMQSDKGSIPDRFSAQQFSDYHSELNMSSLELGDSALYFCASSPRDRGGTSGRAGVYNEQFFGPGTRLTVL.

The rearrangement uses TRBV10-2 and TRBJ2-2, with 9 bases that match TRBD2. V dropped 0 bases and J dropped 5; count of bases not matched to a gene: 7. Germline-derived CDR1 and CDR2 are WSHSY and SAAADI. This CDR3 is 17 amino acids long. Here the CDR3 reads CASSESRGLAGTGELFF. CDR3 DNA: TGCGCCAGCAGTGAGTCTAGGGGACTAGCTGGGACCGGGGAGCTGTTTTTT.

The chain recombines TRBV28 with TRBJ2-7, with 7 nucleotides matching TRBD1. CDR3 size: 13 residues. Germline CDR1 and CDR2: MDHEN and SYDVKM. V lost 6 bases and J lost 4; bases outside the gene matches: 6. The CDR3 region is CASSPPTGYEQYF. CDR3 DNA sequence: TGTGCCAGCAGCCCCCCGACAGGGTACGAGCAGTACTTC. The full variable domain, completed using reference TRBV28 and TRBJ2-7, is DVKVTQSSRYLVKRTGEKVFLECVQDMDHENMFWYRQDPGLGLRLIYFSYDVKMKEKGDIPEGYSVSREKKERFSLILESASTNQTSMYLCASSPPTGYEQYFGPGTRLTVT.

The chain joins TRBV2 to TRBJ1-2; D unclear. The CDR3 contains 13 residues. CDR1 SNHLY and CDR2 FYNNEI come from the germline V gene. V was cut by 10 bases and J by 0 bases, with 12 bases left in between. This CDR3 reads CATREGANYGYTF. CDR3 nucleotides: TGTGCCACCCGGGAGGGCGCTAACTATGGCTACACCTTC.

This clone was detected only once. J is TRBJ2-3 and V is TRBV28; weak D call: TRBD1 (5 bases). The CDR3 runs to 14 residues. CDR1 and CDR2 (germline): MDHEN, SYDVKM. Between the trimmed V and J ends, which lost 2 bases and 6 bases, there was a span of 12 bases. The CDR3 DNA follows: TGTGCCAGCAGTTTAAGCAGGGCGCGTGATACGCAGTATTTT. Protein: CASSLSRARDTQYF.